This is a list of T cell receptor beta chains from one sample in a study of cytomegalovirus exposure and HLA in healthy donors. Data came from immunoSEQ multiplex PCR; TCRdb stores just in-frame clones and leaves some out. Among around 94,000 clones listed, about 76% were seen once. Sample: PBMCs. The source of these receptors is a woman between 40 and 50 years old in good health and CMV-seronegative. Each CDR3 is given with its conserved first and last residue. The D gene is left open where the match is weak. The size field is filled for only some rows; it gives once, few, many or a size class.

J,V,D,size,DNA,CDR3
TRBJ1-5,TRBV2,.,.,TGTGCCAGCAGTGAAGCGGCAGGAAATCAGCCCCAGCATTTT,CASSEAAGNQPQHF
TRBJ2-3,TRBV5-1,.,.,TGCGCCAGCAGCTTGTATAGGGGACCGGGGGCAGATACGCAGTATTTT,CASSLYRGPGADTQYF
TRBJ2-5,TRBV7-6,.,.,TGTGCCAGCAGGCACTCCCAAGAGACCCAGTACTTC,CASRHSQETQYF
TRBJ2-3,TRBV5-4,.,.,TGTGCCAGCAGCTTGTTAGTGGGCGGACACACAGATACGCAGTATTTT,CASSLLVGGHTDTQYF
TRBJ2-7,TRBV15,TRBD2,.,TGTGCCACCAGCAGAGGGGGAAGCGGGGGAAACGAGCAGTACTTC,CATSRGGSGGNEQYF
TRBJ2-3,TRBV4-3,.,once,TGCGCCAGCAGCCAACCGGAGTCAGATACGCAGTATTTT,CASSQPESDTQYF
TRBJ2-7,TRBV4-1,.,.,TGCGCCAGCAGCCCTCGAGGTAGCGGTTACGAGCAGTACTTC,CASSPRGSGYEQYF
TRBJ1-2,TRBV7-9,.,once,TGTGCCAGCAGCCACGGTGGCTACACCTTC,CASSHGGYTF
TRBJ1-6,TRBV9,.,.,TGTGCCAGCAGCGTCAGCGGGGTCCTCCGTCCTAATTCACCCCTCCACTTT,CASSVSGVLRPNSPLHF
TRBJ2-5,TRBV5-4,.,.,TGTGCCAGCAGCCCACAGGGTCGCCAAGAGACCCAGTACTTC,CASSPQGRQETQYF
TRBJ1-4,TRBV28,TRBD1,.,TGTGCCAGCGAGACAGGGGCTAATGAAAAACTGTTTTTT,CASETGANEKLFF
TRBJ1-1,TRBV5-1,.,once,TGCGCCAGCAGACACCTAATTTATAACAGGAGCATGAACACTGAAGCTTTCTTT,CASRHLIYNRSMNTEAFF
TRBJ1-6,TRBV6-1,.,.,TGTGCCAGCACTTCCCAGAGGGCCCAACGGGCCCTCCACTTT,CASTSQRAQRALHF
TRBJ1-1,TRBV18,TRBD1,.,TGTGCCAGCTCAGTCTACCTGACAATTGGGACAGACAACACTGAAGCTTTCTTT,CASSVYLTIGTDNTEAFF
TRBJ2-1,TRBV28,TRBD1,.,TGTGCCAGCATCATGGACAGGAACAATGAGCAGTTCTTC,CASIMDRNNEQFF
TRBJ1-1,TRBV5-4,TRBD1,.,TGTGCCAGCAGCGCTAGACAGGGTTGGATCACTGAAGCTTTCTTT,CASSARQGWITEAFF
TRBJ2-5,TRBV18,.,.,TGTGCCAGCTCACCCAACCGAGGAGAGACCCAGTACTTC,CASSPNRGETQYF
TRBJ2-7,TRBV13,.,.,TGTGCCAGCAGCTTAGCGGGTTTCCACGAGCAGTACTTC,CASSLAGFHEQYF
TRBJ2-5,TRBV5-1,TRBD2,.,TGCGCCAGCAGCTTAGGGACTAGCGGGTACCAAGAGACCCAGTACTTC,CASSLGTSGYQETQYF
TRBJ1-1,TRBV30,TRBD1,.,TGTGCCTGGAGTGTGGACAGGGGCTCTGAAGCTTTCTTT,CAWSVDRGSEAFF
TRBJ2-3,TRBV2,.,few,TGTGCCAGCAGTGGTCCCCGGGTCACAGATACGCAGTATTTT,CASSGPRVTDTQYF
TRBJ1-1,TRBV4-2,.,.,TGTGCCAGCAGCCAAGGCGGCCCTGCGAACACTGAAGCTTTCTTT,CASSQGGPANTEAFF
TRBJ2-7,TRBV19,.,.,TGTGCCAGTAGTATAGTTCCAGGAGGAGAGCAGTACTTC,CASSIVPGGEQYF
TRBJ2-3,TRBV7-2,TRBD2,.,TGTGCCAGCAGCTTAAGGCGGGGGGGCGTAGATACGCAGTATTTT,CASSLRRGGVDTQYF
TRBJ2-1,TRBV9,.,.,TGTGCCAGCAGCGTAGAATTGGGCGGACTATCCTACAATGAGCAGTTCTTC,CASSVELGGLSYNEQFF
TRBJ2-1,TRBV19,TRBD2,.,TGTGCCAGTAGTGTGGGAGGGGAGTTGACCCCTGATGAGCAGTTCTTC,CASSVGGELTPDEQFF
TRBJ1-2,TRBV19,.,.,TGTGCCAGTAGTATAGACAGGGTAACCAGCTACACCTTC,CASSIDRVTSYTF
TRBJ2-3,TRBV5-1,TRBD2,.,TGCGCCAGCAGCGCCACTAGCGGGGGAGGCACAGATACGCAGTATTTT,CASSATSGGGTDTQYF